This T cell receptor (beta chain) came from a study of OX40 agonist ivuxolimab in advanced cancers. Study background: The group had a mean age of about 60 years, ranged from about 23 to 85, and was roughly 80% male.

Concerning this clone: The antigen remains unidentified.

The CDR3 runs to 12 residues. The V end lost 5 bases, the J end lost 4 bases, and 8 bases lay between the germline ends. CDR1 SGHAT and CDR2 FQNNGV come from the germline V gene. Study-wide findings and caveats: Also present in some nonresponders was a low level of normalized T-cell clonal expansion.

Method: immunoSEQ multiplex PCR; TCRdb's copy keeps in-frame clones and lacks some. The sample lists just over 90,000 clones; 92% were seen once. V gene TRBV11-2 combines with J gene TRBJ1-2; D possibly corresponds to TRBD1 (5 bases). The sequence was collected from an adult with an advanced solid tumor such as melanoma, head and neck, liver or kidney cancer. Sequenced material: CD4+ or CD8+ T cells sorted from blood, taken in a trial of the OX40 agonist ivuxolimab. The CDR3 loop reads CASSVGLYGYTF. In DNA form, the CDR3 reads TGTGCCAGCAGCGTGGGACTCTATGGCTACACCTTC.